These 3 T cell receptor beta chains were sequenced from one sample in a study of cytomegalovirus exposure and HLA in healthy donors. The PCR was carried out with 60 Vbeta primers and 13 Jbeta primers. Measured with immunoSEQ multiplex PCR; TCRdb has only the in-frame clones, and not every one. The sample has 70,000 to 100,000 clones, about 80% seen once. Sequenced input: PBMCs. The origin of the receptors is a woman aged 45 to 65 in good health and CMV-seropositive.

The V and J genes are TRBV15 and TRBJ2-7, with 10 bases identical to TRBD1. This CDR3 spans 15 amino acids. Germline V gives CDR1 LNHNV, CDR2 YYDKDF (reference sequence). J lost 6 bases, V lost 3 bases, and 8 bases had no gene match. CDR3 in DNA: TGTGCCACCAGCAGGACCGGGACAGGGGATCTCGAGCAGTACTTC. This gives the protein CATSRTGTGDLEQYF.

The rearrangement joins TRBV11-2 to TRBJ2-4; possibly TRBD2 for D (5 bases). V was pared by 2 bases and J by 8 bases, with 13 bases between. The CDR3 totals 14 residues. Germline CDR1 is SGHAT and CDR2 is FQNNGV. The CDR3 DNA reads as TGTGCCAGCAGCTTAAACTGGCCGAGGGACATTCAGTACTTC. This translates into CASSLNWPRDIQYF. Together with reference TRBV11-2 and TRBJ2-4, the CDR3 gives the full variable domain: EAGVAQSPRYKIIEKRQSVAFWCNPISGHATLYWYQQILGQGPKLLIQFQNNGVVDDSQLPKDRFSAERLKGVDSTLKIQPAKLEDSAVYLCASSLNWPRDIQYFGAGTRLSVL.

The chain carries TRBV5-6 and TRBJ1-1; D remains ambiguous. The CDR3 is 14 amino acids. Germline CDR1 SGHDT, CDR2 YYEEEE. V was trimmed by 1 base and J by 3 bases, leaving 10 bases between them. The CDR3 protein is CASSLLWRDTEAFF. The CDR3 coding sequence is TGTGCCAGCAGCTTGCTCTGGCGGGACACTGAAGCTTTCTTT. The whole variable domain, remainder taken from reference TRBV5-6 and TRBJ1-1, is DAGVTQSPTHLIKTRGQQVTLRCSPKSGHDTVSWYQQALGQGPQFIFQYYEEEERQRGNFPDRFSGHQFPNYSSELNVNALLLGDSALYLCASSLLWRDTEAFFGQGTRLTVV.